This entry lists 16 T cell receptor beta chains sequenced from one sample in a study of T cells in Graves' hyperthyroidism and ophthalmopathy. Amplified regions were TCR beta CDR3 sequences from RNA transcripts. HTBI primers were used for first-round RT-PCR of the TCR CDR3. Using its own MiXCR run on the multiplex PCR reads, TCRdb lists one record per CDR3 protein. Here the sample spans roughly 630,000 distinct CDR3 sequences, less than 20% being singletons. The sample comprised blood. The receptors come from a woman aged 25 to 45 with Graves' hyperthyroidism.

This clonotype was detected many times. The V call is TRBV6-2 or TRBV6-3, the J call TRBJ2-7; tentatively, D is TRBD2 (5 bases). The CDR3 spans 14 residues. Trimming took 2 bases from V and 2 from J, leaving 10 bases between them. CDR1 and CDR2 from the germline V gene are MNHEY and SVGEGT. The DNA for the CDR3 is TGTGCCAGCAGTTACCCAGCGGCGGCCTACGAGCAGTACTTC. It specifies CASSYPAAAYEQYF.

Details on this clonotype: Just one base apart from a much larger clone, this may be a read error. V usage is TRBV10-3 and J usage is TRBJ1-5; unclear D gene. Germline CDR1 ENHRY, CDR2 SYGVKD. V dropped 6 bases and J dropped 6 bases, with 12 bases sitting between them. CDR3 length: 13 amino acids. The DNA of the CDR3 is TGTGCCATCAGGGCAGATTACAGTCAGCCCCAGCATTTT. This translates into CAIRADYSQPQHF.

The chain links TRBV6-1 to TRBJ1-5, with 7 bases aligning to TRBD1. There are 15 residues in the CDR3. V was clipped by 1 base and J by 4 bases; unmatched bases: 4. The V gene's germline CDR1 is MNHNS and CDR2 SASEGT. CDR3 sequence reads: CASSEGQGINQPQHF. In DNA form, the CDR3 reads TGTGCCAGCAGTGAAGGACAGGGCATAAATCAGCCCCAGCATTTT.

This clonotype was detected ten times or more. V is TRBV5-1 and J is TRBJ2-1; unclear D gene. Trimming left V 7 bases short and J 4 bases short, with 15 bases between. Germline-derived CDR1 and CDR2 are SGHRS and YFSETQ. The CDR3 spans 14 residues. The CDR3 spells CASYRETGYNEQFF. CDR3 sequence (DNA): TGCGCCAGCTACCGAGAGACGGGTTACAATGAGCAGTTCTTC.

This clonotype was detected many times. The chain combines TRBV7-2 with TRBJ2-1, with D uncertain. Trimming stripped 4 bases from V and 6 bases from J, with 13 bases between. This CDR3 has 14 residues. CDR1 SGHTA and CDR2 FQGNSA come from the germline V gene. As DNA, the CDR3 is TGTGCCAGCAGCTCCTGGACCGAGTTCAATGAGCAGTTCTTC. This codes for CASSSWTEFNEQFF.

This chain connects TRBV5-6 to TRBJ2-3; unclear D gene. Germline CDR1 reads SGHDT; CDR2 reads YYEEEE. V was trimmed by 0 bases and J by 2 bases, leaving 13 bases between them. The CDR3 is 16 amino acids. For the CDR3, the DNA is TGTGCCAGCAGCTTGGAGCTAGGGCGCACCACAGATACGCAGTATTTT. This gives the protein CASSLELGRTTDTQYF.

This clonotype occurred a few times. The V and J genes are TRBV7-9 and TRBJ2-7; maybe TRBD2 (6 bases). This CDR3 region has 22 residues. Looked up from germline, CDR1 is SEHNR and CDR2 is FQNEAQ (reference sequence). V shed 0 bases and J shed 0 bases, with 30 bases lying between them. The CDR3 protein is CASSLAISYSRGLKLHSYEQYF. Written as DNA, the CDR3 is TGTGCCAGCAGCTTAGCCATCTCCTACTCCCGGGGACTCAAACTCCACTCCTACGAGCAGTACTTC.

This clonotype has at least ten counts. The J gene is TRBJ1-1, the V gene TRBV7-2, with D possibly matching TRBD1 (6 bases). Germline V gene data show CDR1 as SGHTA and CDR2 as FQGNSA. The V gene lost 5 bases and the J gene lost 0 bases, with 10 bases spanning the gap. The CDR3 length is 14 residues. This chain's CDR3 is CASSRGQLNTEAFF. The CDR3 DNA sequence: TGTGCCAGCAGCAGGGGACAATTGAACACTGAAGCTTTCTTT.

This clonotype was counted at least ten times. This chain connects TRBV6-2 or TRBV6-3 to TRBJ2-3, with D uncertain. Germline CDR1 and CDR2: MNHEY and SVGEGT. The CDR3 covers 14 residues. The V end was cut by 0 bases, the J end by 4 bases, with 8 bases between. CDR3 amino acids: CASSYSRPPDTQYF. For the CDR3, the DNA is TGTGCCAGCAGTTACTCTCGGCCGCCAGATACGCAGTATTTT.

Remarks on this clonotype: A read error may explain this, as a much larger clone is one base away. The CDR3 coding sequence is TGTGCCGGCAGTTTCCCAGCGGGAGTACACAATGAGCAGTTCTTC. Translation: CAGSFPAGVHNEQFF. The V and J genes are TRBV28 and TRBJ2-1, with TRBD2 matching 8 bases. Germline values: CDR1 MDHEN, CDR2 SYDVKM. The CDR3 sequence is 15 residues long. The full variable domain, in which reference TRBV28 and TRBJ2-1 provide the parts outside the CDR3, is DVKVTQSSRYLVKRTGEKVFLECVQDMDHENMFWYRQDPGLGLRLIYFSYDVKMKEKGDIPEGYSVSREKKERFSLILESASTNQTSMYLCAGSFPAGVHNEQFFGPGTRLTVL.

This clonotype came up many times. The genes are TRBV3-1 and TRBJ2-3; a weak D match, TRBD2 (5 bases). V lost 1 base and J lost 6, with 14 bases in between. The CDR3 covers 15 residues. Germline assignment: CDR1 LGHDT and CDR2 YNNKEL (reference sequence). Here the CDR3 reads CASSQASTSADTQYF. CDR3 coding DNA: TGTGCCAGCAGCCAAGCGTCAACTAGTGCGGATACGCAGTATTTT.

This clonotype was seen many times. The rearrangement uses TRBV28 and TRBJ2-2; possible D gene TRBD1, 5 bases. The V gene's germline CDR1 is MDHEN and CDR2 SYDVKM. The length of the CDR3 is 16 residues. V dropped 6 bases and J dropped 7 bases, with 21 bases sitting between them. CDR3 nucleotide sequence: TGTGCCAGCAGCCTACTGGGGTCAGGGCGAGGCGGGGAGCTGTTTTTT. Translation gives CASSLLGSGRGGELFF.

The V call is TRBV3-1, the J call TRBJ2-7; 8 bases agree with TRBD1. The CDR3 is made up of 15 amino acids. The germline V gene has CDR1 LGHDT and CDR2 YNNKEL (reference sequence). V was pared by 3 bases and J by 3 bases, with 7 bases of the junction left unmatched. The CDR3 here is CASSHDGTGGYEQYF. The CDR3 nucleotides read TGTGCCAGCAGCCACGACGGGACAGGCGGCTACGAGCAGTACTTC.

This clonotype was recorded at least ten times. The V and J genes are TRBV20-1 and TRBJ1-5; D not certain. Deletions cut 0 bases from V and 0 bases from J, with 6 bases between. This CDR3 is 14 amino acids long. Germline V CDR1 and CDR2: DFQATT, SNEGSKA (reference sequence). CDR3 DNA: TGCAGTGCTAGAGAGGTTTATAGCAATCAGCCCCAGCATTTT. Translated: CSAREVYSNQPQHF.

The sample holds many counts of this clonotype. The CDR3 nucleotides read TGTGCCAGCAGCCAAGGGTTCAGGTTAGGAGATGAGCAGTTCTTC. Its protein product is CASSQGFRLGDEQFF. This chain joins TRBV3-1 and TRBJ2-1; D is unclear. Germline values: CDR1 LGHDT, CDR2 YNNKEL (reference sequence). The CDR3 extends over 15 amino acids. The germline V and J ends were trimmed by 1 base and 8 bases, with 15 bases remaining between them.

This clonotype occurred a few times. V and J are TRBV27 and TRBJ2-1; TRBD1 agrees at 8 bases. The V gene end was trimmed by 3 bases and the J gene end by 4 bases; junction bases not matched to a gene: 5. This CDR3 contains 15 residues. Per germline, CDR1 MNHEY and CDR2 SMNVEV (reference sequence). The DNA of the CDR3 is TGTGCCAGCAGTTTGGAAGGACAGGGTTACAATGAGCAGTTCTTC. Translated: CASSLEGQGYNEQFF.